Shown below are 27 T cell receptor beta chains from a single sample sequenced in a study of lymphopenia after photon versus proton radiotherapy. TCRdb keeps only in-frame clones here, not all; method: immunoSEQ multiplex PCR. The sample contains approximately 15,000 clones, over 65% of which appear only once. The sample was peripheral blood, taken from a patient treated with photon-based radiotherapy. The receptors shown here come from a man aged 50-60 years with gastric cancer.

J is TRBJ2-1 and V is TRBV7-3; TRBD1 agrees at 11 bases. CDR1 is SGHTA, CDR2 FQGTGA, per germline. CDR3 length: 15 residues. V was clipped by 4 bases and J by 7 bases; unmatched bases: 6. CDR3 nucleotide sequence: TGTGCCAGCAGCTATGGACAGGGGGCTAGAAATGAGCAGTTCTTC. As protein: CASSYGQGARNEQFF.

The chain joins TRBV2 to TRBJ2-1; D unclear. V lost 4 bases and J 4 bases, leaving 8 bases between the germline ends. The length of the CDR3 is 13 residues. Germline-derived CDR1 and CDR2 are SNHLY and FYNNEI. Here the CDR3 reads CASSGLIYNEQFF. The CDR3 DNA sequence: TGTGCCAGCAGTGGTCTGATTTACAATGAGCAGTTCTTC.

V and J are TRBV19 and TRBJ1-5; a possible D gene is TRBD1 (5 bases). The CDR3 contains 14 residues. V lost 8 bases, J lost 5 bases, and 16 bases lay in between. Germline V lookup: CDR1 LNHDA, CDR2 SQIVND (reference sequence). Here the CDR3 reads CASSGGMVYQPQHF. The CDR3 DNA sequence: TGTGCCAGTTCGGGGGGAATGGTTTATCAGCCCCAGCATTTT.

Worth noting for this clone: Other DNA variants within this sample encode the same CDR3. V is TRBV6-4 and J is TRBJ2-3, with TRBD2 matching over 7 bases. V was pared by 3 bases and J by 1 base, with 1 base of the junction left unmatched. Per germline, CDR1 MRHNA and CDR2 SNTAGT. CDR3 size: 14 residues. CDR3 sequence (DNA): TGTGCCAGCAGTGATGCGGGGGGCACAGATACGCAGTATTTT. Amino acids: CASSDAGGTDTQYF.

The chain joins TRBV5-4 to TRBJ2-7; TRBD2 is a possible D gene (6 bases). V lost 4 bases and J 6 bases, leaving 17 bases between the germline ends. The CDR3 consists of 14 residues. Germline CDR1 reads SGHNT; CDR2 reads YYREEE (reference sequence). The chain's CDR3 is CASSPRAGSSEQYV. The CDR3 coding sequence is TGTGCCAGCAGCCCTCGGGCGGGGTCGAGCGAGCAGTACGTC.

This chain joins TRBV6-4 and TRBJ2-1; 10 bases match TRBD2. The CDR3 consists of 15 residues. V was pared by 3 bases and J by 6 bases, with 5 bases of the junction left unmatched. The germline CDR1 and CDR2 sequences are MRHNA and SNTAGT. The CDR3 bases are TGTGCCAGCAGTGAACGGACTAGCGGCGTCAATGAGCAGTTCTTC. This gives the protein CASSERTSGVNEQFF.

CDR3: CASSLAAASGAREAFF. The CDR3 DNA sequence: TGTGCCAGCAGCTTAGCCGCCGCTTCGGGGGCCCGTGAAGCTTTCTTT. V usage is TRBV7-8 and J usage is TRBJ1-1; D may be TRBD1 (6 bases). The CDR3 sequence is 16 residues long. Germline V gives CDR1 SGHVS, CDR2 FQNEAQ. The V end lost 0 bases, the J end lost 7 bases, and 18 bases lay between the germline ends.

The V and J genes are TRBV29-1 and TRBJ2-5; D gene unclear. In germline, CDR1 is SQVTM, CDR2 ANQGSEA. This CDR3 has 13 residues. V dropped 3 bases and J dropped 1 base, with 9 bases sitting between them. The CDR3 DNA sequence: TGCAGCGTTGAGTACGGGCTCCAAGAGACCCAGTACTTC. Encoded protein: CSVEYGLQETQYF. Combining the CDR3 with reference TRBV29-1 and TRBJ2-5 gives the whole variable domain SAVISQKPSRDICQRGTSLTIQCQVDSQVTMMFWYRQQPGQSLTLIATANQGSEATYESGFVIDKFPISRPNLTFSTLTVSNMSPEDSSIYLCSVEYGLQETQYFGPGTRLLVL.

Details on this clone: One end of the junction fails to match germline, which may point to a read error. The gene calls are TRBV15 and TRBJ2-3; no reliable D call. The CDR3 covers 16 residues. CDR1 is LNHNV and CDR2 is YYDKDF in the germline V gene (reference sequence). CDR3 sequence: CATSSVRHQGTDTQYF. In nucleotides, the CDR3 is TGTGCCACCAGCAGTGTCCGACATCAAGGCACGGATACGCAGTATTTT. The entire variable domain, with the rest obtained from reference TRBV15 and TRBJ2-3, is as follows: DAMVIQNPRYQVTQFGKPVTLSCSQTLNHNVMYWYQQKSSQAPKLLFHYYDKDFNNEADTPDNFQSRRPNTSFCFLDIRSPGLGDTAMYLCATSSVRHQGTDTQYFGPGTRLTVL.

The chain joins TRBV4-2 to TRBJ1-1; D may be TRBD1 (6 bases). The CDR3 extends over 15 amino acids. Trimming took 1 base from V and 5 from J, leaving 14 bases between them. Germline CDR1 reads LGHNA; CDR2 reads YNFKEQ. The CDR3 coding sequence is TGTGCCAGCAGCCAAGCCCAAAAGGGGGGAACTGAAGCTTTCTTT. Translated, it gives CASSQAQKGGTEAFF.

J is TRBJ2-2 and V is TRBV14; D is possibly TRBD2 (7 bases). The CDR3 runs 17 residues. The V end was cut by 0 bases, the J end by 4 bases, with 15 bases between. Per the germline V gene, CDR1 is SGHDN and CDR2 is FVKESK. CDR3 sequence reads: CASSQDLGGRFTGELFF. The DNA for the CDR3 is TGTGCCAGCAGCCAAGATCTGGGGGGGCGTTTCACCGGGGAGCTGTTTTTT.

CDR3 region: CASSQVGVRDSNQPQHF. The DNA for the CDR3 is TGTGCCAGCAGCCAAGTCGGTGTCAGGGACTCTAATCAGCCCCAGCATTTT. The chain employs TRBV4-2 and TRBJ1-5; D perhaps matches TRBD1 (5 bases). CDR1 LGHNA and CDR2 YNFKEQ come from the germline V gene. Trimming cost V 1 base and J 4 bases, with 17 bases left between them. The length of the CDR3 is 17 residues.

V is TRBV4-1 and J is TRBJ2-5; 7 bases match TRBD1. The CDR3 has 15 amino acids. The V segment lost 3 bases and the J segment 3 bases; nucleotides outside the gene matches: 7. Germline V lookup: CDR1 MGHRA, CDR2 YSYEKL. The CDR3: CASSHGQGVEETQYF. The CDR3 nucleotides are TGCGCCAGCAGCCATGGTCAGGGGGTAGAAGAGACCCAGTACTTC.

In this sample, this clone turned up a few times. The rearrangement joins TRBV5-8 to TRBJ1-6; D unresolved. Deletions cut 2 bases from V and 7 bases from J, with 10 bases between. The CDR3 length is 14 residues. Germline V CDR1 and CDR2: SGHTS, YDEGEE. CDR3 nucleotide sequence: TGTGCCAGCAGCTTAAGGGCGTTCAATTCACCCCTCCACTTT. Translation: CASSLRAFNSPLHF.

J is TRBJ2-2 and V is TRBV10-3; D unresolved. Germline V gene sequence: CDR1 ENHRY, CDR2 SYGVKD. This CDR3 is built from 11 residues. Trimming stripped 8 bases from V and 7 bases from J, with 8 bases between. The CDR3 reads CAISRSGELFF. CDR3 nucleotides: TGTGCCATCTCTCGGAGCGGGGAGCTGTTTTTT.

This clone was seen once. The chain couples TRBV5-1 to TRBJ2-1, with 8 nucleotides matching TRBD2. This CDR3 comprises 17 residues. Germline trimming cut 1 base from V and 4 bases from J; bases unmatched to any gene: 10. Germline lookup yields CDR1 SGHRS and CDR2 YFSETQ. CDR3 DNA sequence: TGCGCCAGCAGCTTGTCAAGAGGACTAGCTACTTACAATGAGCAGTTCTTC. Translating it yields CASSLSRGLATYNEQFF.

The chain carries TRBV9 and TRBJ2-4; no reliable D call. This CDR3 region has 15 residues. V dropped 0 bases and J dropped 5 bases, with 12 bases sitting between them. Germline V lookup: CDR1 SGDLS, CDR2 YYNGEE. The CDR3 spells CASSVDPRTQNIQYF. CDR3 DNA sequence: TGTGCCAGCAGCGTAGACCCGAGGACCCAAAACATTCAGTACTTC.

The chain links TRBV11-2 to TRBJ1-2; D not certain. The CDR3 is 15 residues long. The V gene lost 0 bases and the J gene lost 4 bases, with 12 bases spanning the gap. Germline lookup yields CDR1 SGHAT and CDR2 FQNNGV. Here the CDR3 DNA reads TGTGCCAGCAGCTTAGATCCAGGTCGAAGCTATGGCTACACCTTC. The encoded protein is CASSLDPGRSYGYTF.

The chain couples TRBV11-1 to TRBJ1-1; weak D call: TRBD1 (6 bases). The CDR3 has 13 amino acids. V was pared by 3 bases and J by 11 bases, with 16 bases between. CDR1 is SGHAT, CDR2 FQDESV, per germline (reference sequence). Here the CDR3 DNA reads TGTGCCAGCAGCTTGTCTCGATGGGGGGCGGCTTTCTTT. This encodes CASSLSRWGAAFF. Full variable domain (missing parts from reference TRBV11-1 and TRBJ1-1): EAEVAQSPRYKITEKSQAVAFWCDPISGHATLYWYRQILGQGPELLVQFQDESVVDDSQLPKDRFSAERLKGVDSTLKIQPAELGDSAMYLCASSLSRWGAAFFGQGTRLTVV.

The chain joins TRBV30 to TRBJ2-7; 12 nucleotides line up with TRBD2. The V gene end was trimmed by 0 bases and the J gene end by 2 bases; junction bases not matched to a gene: 17. From germline, CDR1 is GTSNPN and CDR2 SVGIG (reference sequence). The CDR3 extends over 20 amino acids. CDR3 in DNA: TGTGCCTGGAGTGTACTGGAACTAGCGGGGGGAGAAACAAACCCCTACGAGCAGTACTTC. Its protein is CAWSVLELAGGETNPYEQYF.

The chain employs TRBV10-1 and TRBJ2-2; a possible D gene is TRBD1 (6 bases). With 6 bases removed from V and 4 bases from J, the gap between germline ends came to 15 bases. Germline CDR1 WNHNN, CDR2 SYGVQD (reference sequence). CDR3 length: 15 residues. As DNA, the CDR3 is TGCGCCAGCAGCCCCCACCCACAGGGCACCGGGGAGCTGTTTTTT. This codes for CASSPHPQGTGELFF.

The V call is TRBV5-1, the J call TRBJ2-7; the match to TRBD2 covers 11 bases. The germline gives CDR1 SGHRS, CDR2 YFSETQ. The CDR3 covers 14 residues. Trimming took 4 bases from V and 5 from J; bases not matched to a gene: 5. The CDR3 spells CASSQTSGANEQYF. The CDR3, as DNA: TGCGCCAGCAGCCAGACTAGCGGGGCCAACGAGCAGTACTTC.

This chain uses TRBV5-1 with TRBJ2-2, with TRBD1 matching over 7 bases. This CDR3 has 13 residues. The J segment lost 7 bases and the V segment lost 7 bases, leaving 7 bases of the junction unmatched. Germline assignment: CDR1 SGHRS and CDR2 YFSETQ. The CDR3 DNA reads TGCGCCAGCCGCACAGGGGTCAGCGGGGAGCTGTTTTTT. Translating gives CASRTGVSGELFF.

V usage is TRBV2 and J usage is TRBJ1-4; TRBD1 might be the D (6 bases). Trimming stripped 6 bases from V and 8 bases from J, with 13 bases between. The germline V gene has CDR1 SNHLY and CDR2 FYNNEI. This CDR3 region has 13 residues. For the CDR3, the DNA is TGTGCCAGCAGCCCAGGGGAGTTGGAAAAACTGTTTTTT. Protein: CASSPGELEKLFF. Full variable domain (missing parts from reference TRBV2 and TRBJ1-4): EPEVTQTPSHQVTQMGQEVILRCVPISNHLYFYWYRQILGQKVEFLVSFYNNEISEKSEIFDDQFSVERPDGSNFTLKIRSTKLEDSAMYFCASSPGELEKLFFGSGTQLSVL.

This clone has only one observation. The rearrangement links TRBV6-1 to TRBJ1-2; unclear D gene. Trimming cost V 3 bases and J 1 base, with 6 bases left between them. The CDR3 is 13 amino acids. Germline loops: CDR1 MNHNS, CDR2 SASEGT. CDR3 amino acids: CASSDTVNYGYTF. The CDR3 DNA is TGTGCCAGCAGTGATACAGTTAACTATGGCTACACCTTC.

This clone came up a few times. The chain is built from TRBV7-9 and TRBJ1-6; D gene uncertain. CDR1 and CDR2 (germline): SEHNR, FQNEAQ (reference sequence). V lost 4 bases and J 2 bases, leaving 6 bases between the germline ends. This CDR3 is built from 14 residues. The CDR3 DNA is TGTGCCAGCAGCTCGGAGACCTATAATTCACCCCTCCACTTT. This translates into CASSSETYNSPLHF.

This chain joins TRBV7-8 and TRBJ1-1, with D tentatively TRBD1 (6 bases). The CDR3 extends over 14 amino acids. Between the trimmed V and J ends, which lost 1 base and 0 bases, there was a span of 6 bases. From germline, CDR1 is SGHVS and CDR2 FQNEAQ. CDR3 nucleotide sequence: TGTGCCAGCAGCTTAGACAGGGTGAACACTGAAGCTTTCTTT. Its translation: CASSLDRVNTEAFF.